This T cell receptor (beta chain) was retrieved from a study of T cell repertoires in cytomegalovirus infection. About the research overall: CMV infection plus the matching HLA type was flagged by public TCR beta signatures.

In regard to this clonotype: What it binds is unknown.

General study results and limits: There were carriers of CMV plus the relevant HLA, and cumulative public TCR beta family frequency identified them. HLA-C-restricted CMV clonotypes gave the most frequent clonotype in two of eight donors.

TCRdb re-called the reads with MiXCR, one entry per CDR3 protein. The table lists approximately 160,000 distinct CDR3 sequences, roughly 17% of them singletons. There are 14 residues in the CDR3. CDR1 SGHTA and CDR2 FQGNSA come from the germline V gene. Between the trimmed V and J ends, which lost 2 bases and 5 bases, there was a span of 13 bases. Sequenced material: CD8+ T cells from PBMCs. The chain joins TRBV7-2 to TRBJ2-7; D uncertain. The receptor's source is a human donor in good health (CMV status not recorded). Some clones in this sample may be carry-over from other donors' samples. The CDR3 loop is CASSLPPMAHEQYF. CDR3 coding DNA: TGTGCCAGCAGCTTACCCCCTATGGCCCACGAGCAGTACTTC.